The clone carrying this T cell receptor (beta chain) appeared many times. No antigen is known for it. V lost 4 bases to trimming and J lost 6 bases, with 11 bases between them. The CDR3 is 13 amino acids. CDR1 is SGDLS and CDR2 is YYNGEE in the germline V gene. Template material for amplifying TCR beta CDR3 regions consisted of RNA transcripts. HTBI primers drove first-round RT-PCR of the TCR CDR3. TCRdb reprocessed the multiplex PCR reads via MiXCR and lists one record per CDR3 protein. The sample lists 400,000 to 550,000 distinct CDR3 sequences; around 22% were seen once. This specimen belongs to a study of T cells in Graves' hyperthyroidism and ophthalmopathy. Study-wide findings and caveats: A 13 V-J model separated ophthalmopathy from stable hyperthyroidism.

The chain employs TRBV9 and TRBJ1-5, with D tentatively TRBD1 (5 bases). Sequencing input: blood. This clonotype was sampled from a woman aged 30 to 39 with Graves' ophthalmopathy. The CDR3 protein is CASSPGTFQPQHF. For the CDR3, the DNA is TGTGCCAGCAGCCCCGGGACTTTTCAGCCCCAGCATTTT.